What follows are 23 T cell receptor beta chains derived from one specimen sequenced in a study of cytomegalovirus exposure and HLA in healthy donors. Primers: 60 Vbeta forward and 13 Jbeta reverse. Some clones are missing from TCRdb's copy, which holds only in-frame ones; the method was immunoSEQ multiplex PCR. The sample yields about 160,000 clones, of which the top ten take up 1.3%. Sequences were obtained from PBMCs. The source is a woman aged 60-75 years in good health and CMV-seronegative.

The CDR3 DNA reads as TGTGCCAGCAGCCAAGCCGGAGGGATTCACGAAGCTTTCTTT. This sequence encodes CASSQAGGIHEAFF. V usage is TRBV4-2 and J usage is TRBJ1-1; D unclear. Germline V CDR1 and CDR2: LGHNA, YNFKEQ. V lost 1 base and J 8 bases, leaving 14 bases between the germline ends. The CDR3 totals 14 residues.

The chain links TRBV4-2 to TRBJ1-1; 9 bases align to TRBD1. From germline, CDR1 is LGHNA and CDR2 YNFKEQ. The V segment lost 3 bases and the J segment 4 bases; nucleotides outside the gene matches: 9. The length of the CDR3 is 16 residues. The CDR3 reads CASSHHTGGVGTEAFF. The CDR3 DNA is TGTGCCAGCAGCCATCACACAGGGGGCGTCGGCACTGAAGCTTTCTTT.

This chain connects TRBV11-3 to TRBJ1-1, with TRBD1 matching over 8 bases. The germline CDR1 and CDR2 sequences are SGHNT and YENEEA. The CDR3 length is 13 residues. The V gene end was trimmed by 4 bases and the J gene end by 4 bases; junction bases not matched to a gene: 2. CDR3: CASSSGQGTEAFF. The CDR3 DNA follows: TGTGCCAGCAGCTCAGGACAGGGCACTGAAGCTTTCTTT.

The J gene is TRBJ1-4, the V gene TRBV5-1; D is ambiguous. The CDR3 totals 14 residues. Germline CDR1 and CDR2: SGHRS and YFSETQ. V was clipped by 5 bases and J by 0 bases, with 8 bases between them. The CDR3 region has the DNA TGCGCCAGCAGTATGGCAGCAACTAATGAAAAACTGTTTTTT. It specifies CASSMAATNEKLFF.

In DNA form, the CDR3 reads TGTGCCAGTAGTATAGGTGACAGGTACCAAGAGACCCAGTACTTC. This translates into CASSIGDRYQETQYF. The rearrangement joins TRBV19 to TRBJ2-5, with TRBD1 as a possible D gene (6 bases). Germline CDR1 is LNHDA and CDR2 is SQIVND (reference sequence). The V end lost 1 base, the J end lost 0 bases, and 9 bases lay between the germline ends. The CDR3 runs 15 residues.

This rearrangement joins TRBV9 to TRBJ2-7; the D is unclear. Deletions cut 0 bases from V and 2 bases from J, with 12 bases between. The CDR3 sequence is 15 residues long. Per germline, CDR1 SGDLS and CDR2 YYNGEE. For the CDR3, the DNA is TGTGCCAGCAGCGTAGGATTCGGTCCTACCTACGAGCAGTACTTC. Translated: CASSVGFGPTYEQYF.

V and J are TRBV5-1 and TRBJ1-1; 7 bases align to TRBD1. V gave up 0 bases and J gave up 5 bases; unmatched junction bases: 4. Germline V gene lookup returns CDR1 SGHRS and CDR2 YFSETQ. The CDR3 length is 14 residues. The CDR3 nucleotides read TGCGCCAGCAGCTTGGGGACAGGATATACTGAAGCTTTCTTT. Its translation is CASSLGTGYTEAFF.

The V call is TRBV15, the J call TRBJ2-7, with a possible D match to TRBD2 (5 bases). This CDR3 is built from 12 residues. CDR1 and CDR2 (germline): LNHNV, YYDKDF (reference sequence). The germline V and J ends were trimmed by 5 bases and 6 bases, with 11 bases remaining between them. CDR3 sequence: CATSGSIGEQYF. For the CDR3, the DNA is TGTGCCACCAGCGGGAGTATTGGCGAGCAGTACTTC.

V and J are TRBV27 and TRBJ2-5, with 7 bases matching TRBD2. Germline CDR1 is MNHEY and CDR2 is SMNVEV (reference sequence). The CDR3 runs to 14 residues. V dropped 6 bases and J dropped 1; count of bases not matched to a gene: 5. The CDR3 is CASRHLAVQETQYF. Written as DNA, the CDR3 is TGTGCCAGCAGGCATCTAGCGGTCCAAGAGACCCAGTACTTC.

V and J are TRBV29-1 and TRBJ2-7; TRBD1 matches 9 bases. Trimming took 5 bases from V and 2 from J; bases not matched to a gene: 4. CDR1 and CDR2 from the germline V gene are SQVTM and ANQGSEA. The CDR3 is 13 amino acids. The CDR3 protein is CSVRRDRAYEQYF. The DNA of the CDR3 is TGCAGCGTTCGACGGGACAGGGCCTACGAGCAGTACTTC.

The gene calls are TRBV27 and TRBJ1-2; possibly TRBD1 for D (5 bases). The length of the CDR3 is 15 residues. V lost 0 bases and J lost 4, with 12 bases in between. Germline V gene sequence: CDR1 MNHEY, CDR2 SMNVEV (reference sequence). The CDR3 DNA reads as TGTGCCAGCAGTTTATCGACTCAGGGCAGCTATGGCTACACCTTC. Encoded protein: CASSLSTQGSYGYTF.

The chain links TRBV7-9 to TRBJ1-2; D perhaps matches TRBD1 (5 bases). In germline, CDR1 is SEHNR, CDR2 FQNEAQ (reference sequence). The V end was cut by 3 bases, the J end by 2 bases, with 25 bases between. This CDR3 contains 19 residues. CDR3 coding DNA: TGTGCCAGCAGCTTTCCCCAGGGCCCCCAGCGGGGTGAAAACTATGGCTACACCTTC. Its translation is CASSFPQGPQRGENYGYTF.

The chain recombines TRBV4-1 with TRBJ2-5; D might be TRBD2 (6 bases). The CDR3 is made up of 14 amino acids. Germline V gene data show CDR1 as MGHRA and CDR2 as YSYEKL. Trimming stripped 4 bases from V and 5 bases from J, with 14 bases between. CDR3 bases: TGCGCCAGCAGCCCATTAGCGGTCGTGGAGACCCAGTACTTC. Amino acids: CASSPLAVVETQYF.

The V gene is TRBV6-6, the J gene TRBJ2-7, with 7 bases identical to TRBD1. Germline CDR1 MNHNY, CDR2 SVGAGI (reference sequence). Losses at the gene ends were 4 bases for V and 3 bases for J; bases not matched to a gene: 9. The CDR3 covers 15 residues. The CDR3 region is CASSSQDRSLYEQYF. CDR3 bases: TGTGCCAGCAGTTCCCAGGACAGGTCACTCTACGAGCAGTACTTC.

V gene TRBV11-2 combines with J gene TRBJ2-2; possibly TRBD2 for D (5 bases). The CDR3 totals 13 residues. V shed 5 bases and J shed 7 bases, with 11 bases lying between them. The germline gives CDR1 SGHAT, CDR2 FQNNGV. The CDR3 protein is CASSRRVDGELFF. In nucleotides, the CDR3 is TGTGCCAGCAGCCGGCGGGTGGACGGGGAGCTGTTTTTT.

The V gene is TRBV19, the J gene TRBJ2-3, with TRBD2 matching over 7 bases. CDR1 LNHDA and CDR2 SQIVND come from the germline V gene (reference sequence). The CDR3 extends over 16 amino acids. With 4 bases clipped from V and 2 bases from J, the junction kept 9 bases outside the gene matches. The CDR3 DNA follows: TGTGCCAGTAGTAGAGCGGGACCGTTATCCACAGATACGCAGTATTTT. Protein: CASSRAGPLSTDTQYF. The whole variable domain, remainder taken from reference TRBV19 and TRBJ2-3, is DGGITQSPKYLFRKEGQNVTLSCEQNLNHDAMYWYRQDPGQGLRLIYYSQIVNDFQKGDIAEGYSVSREKKESFPLTVTSAQKNPTAFYLCASSRAGPLSTDTQYFGPGTRLTVL.

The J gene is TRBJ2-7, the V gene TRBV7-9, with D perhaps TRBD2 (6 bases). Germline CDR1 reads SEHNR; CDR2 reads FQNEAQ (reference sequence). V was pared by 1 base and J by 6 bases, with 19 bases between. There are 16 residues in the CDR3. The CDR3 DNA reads TGTGCCAGCAGCTTAGGCGGGATACTTGCGCTGGGCGAGCAGTACTTC. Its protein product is CASSLGGILALGEQYF. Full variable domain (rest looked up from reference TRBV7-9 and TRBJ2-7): DTGVSQNPRHKITKRGQNVTFRCDPISEHNRLYWYRQTLGQGPEFLTYFQNEAQLEKSRLLSDRFSAERPKGSFSTLEIQRTEQGDSAMYLCASSLGGILALGEQYFGPGTRLTVT.

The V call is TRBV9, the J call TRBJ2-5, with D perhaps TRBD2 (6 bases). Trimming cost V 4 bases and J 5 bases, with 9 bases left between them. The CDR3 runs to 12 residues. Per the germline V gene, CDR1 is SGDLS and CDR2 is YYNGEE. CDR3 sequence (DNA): TGTGCCAGCAGCCCGAGCGGGGAGACCCAGTACTTC. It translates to CASSPSGETQYF.

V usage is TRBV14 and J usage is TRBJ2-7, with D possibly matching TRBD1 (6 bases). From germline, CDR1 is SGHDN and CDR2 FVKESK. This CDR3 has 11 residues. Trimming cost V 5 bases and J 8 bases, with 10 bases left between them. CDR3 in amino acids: CASSYRAQQYF. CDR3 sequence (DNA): TGTGCCAGCAGCTACAGGGCCCAGCAGTACTTC.

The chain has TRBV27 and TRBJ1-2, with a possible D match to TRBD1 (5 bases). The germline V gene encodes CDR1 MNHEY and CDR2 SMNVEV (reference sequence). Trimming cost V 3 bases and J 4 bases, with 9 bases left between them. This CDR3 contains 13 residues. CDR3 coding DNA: TGTGCCAGCAGTTTTCGGGGGTCCTATGGCTACACCTTC. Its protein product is CASSFRGSYGYTF.

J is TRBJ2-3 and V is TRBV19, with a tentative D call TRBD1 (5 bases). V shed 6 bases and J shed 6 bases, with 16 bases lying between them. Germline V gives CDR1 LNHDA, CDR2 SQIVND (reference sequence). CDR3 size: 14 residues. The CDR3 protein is CASRHWGLGDTQYF. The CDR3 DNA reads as TGTGCCAGTAGACATTGGGGCTTAGGGGATACGCAGTATTTT.

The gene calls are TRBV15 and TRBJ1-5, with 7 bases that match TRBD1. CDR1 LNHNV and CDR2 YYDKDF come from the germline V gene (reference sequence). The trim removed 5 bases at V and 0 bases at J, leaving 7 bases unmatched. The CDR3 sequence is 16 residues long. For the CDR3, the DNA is TGTGCCACCAGCGGATCCGGGACAGTTAGCAATCAGCCCCAGCATTTT. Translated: CATSGSGTVSNQPQHF.

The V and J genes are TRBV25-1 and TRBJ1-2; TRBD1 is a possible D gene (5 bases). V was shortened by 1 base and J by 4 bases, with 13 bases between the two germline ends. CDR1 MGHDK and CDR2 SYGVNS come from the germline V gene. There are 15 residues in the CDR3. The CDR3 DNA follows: TGTGCCAGCAGTGAATCGCGCCCTAGGGGCTATGGCTACACCTTC. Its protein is CASSESRPRGYGYTF.